Ten or more counts support the clone carrying this TCR beta chain. Its target is not known. The time point is: newly diagnosed GD, antithyroid drugs for less than 3 months. Generation of the TCR library employed RNA extracted from PBMCs. Germline assignment: CDR1 GTSNPN and CDR2 SVGIG (reference sequence). The CDR3 extends over 12 amino acids. Deletions cut 4 bases from V and 8 bases from J, with 12 bases between. The entry originates in a study of regulatory T cells in long-lasting Graves disease. Findings and limits, study-wide: Among the persistent patients, some 2,900 public clonotypes were shared, more than the 950 to 1,000 shared among new patients. What was studied was peripheral blood only, and not thyroid tissue. Favoring TRBV28, TRBJ1-2 and TRBJ2-5 was a feature seen in persistent disease.

With iRepertoire HTBI primers and Arm-PCR of CDR3 regions, TCR beta libraries were built. Using its own MiXCR run on the multiplex PCR reads, TCRdb lists one record per CDR3 protein. The data contain fewer than 550,000 distinct CDR3 sequences, about 15% of them singletons. These same records also appear under a second study, on T cells in Graves' hyperthyroidism and ophthalmopathy.

The sample consisted of peripheral blood mononuclear cells (PBMCs), taken at new diagnosis, from a patient treated with antithyroid drugs. The J gene is TRBJ2-1, the V gene TRBV30; no reliable D call. This receptor was identified in a woman aged 35-65 years with Graves disease. The CDR3 nucleotides are TGTGCCTGGACCCCGAGGATGGATGAGCAGTTCTTC. Encoded protein: CAWTPRMDEQFF.